This TCR beta chain was identified in a study of T cell responses to AZD1222 COVID-19 vaccine. Across the whole study: Pooling of second doses given at about 4 or about 12 weeks was done.

This clone occurred once. Clones were sequenced by immunoSEQ multiplex PCR, and TCRdb holds only the in-frame ones, with some missing. The sample lists more than 100,000 clones; roughly 90% were seen once. V dropped 3 bases and J dropped 2; count of bases not matched to a gene: 5. Germline V CDR1 and CDR2: SGDLS, YYNGEE. The CDR3 covers 16 residues. The sequencing here drew on peripheral blood, taken on day 0 of AZD1222 vaccination. The chain carries TRBV9 and TRBJ2-1; 10 bases match TRBD2. The receptor comes from an adult in good health. CDR3 sequence reads: CASSDDGLAAYNEQFF. For the CDR3, the DNA is TGTGCCAGCAGCGACGACGGACTAGCGGCCTACAATGAGCAGTTCTTC. Supplemented by reference TRBV9 and TRBJ2-1, the full variable domain reads DSGVTQTPKHLITATGQRVTLRCSPRSGDLSVYWYQQSLDQGLQFLIQYYNGEERAKGNILERFSAQQFPDLHSELNLSSLELGDSALYFCASSDDGLAAYNEQFFGPGTRLTVL.